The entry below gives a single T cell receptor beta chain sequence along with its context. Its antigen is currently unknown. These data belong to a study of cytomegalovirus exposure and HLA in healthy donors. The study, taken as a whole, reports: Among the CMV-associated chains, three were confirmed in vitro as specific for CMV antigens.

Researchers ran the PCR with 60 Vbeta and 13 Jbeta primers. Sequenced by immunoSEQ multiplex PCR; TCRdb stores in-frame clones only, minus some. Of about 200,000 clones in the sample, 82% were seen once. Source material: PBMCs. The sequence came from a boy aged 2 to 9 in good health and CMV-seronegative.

Here the CDR3 reads CASSTNPGNQPQHF. In DNA, the CDR3 is TGTGCCAGCAGTACCAACCCAGGGAATCAGCCCCAGCATTTT. The chain employs TRBV2 and TRBJ1-5, with D possibly TRBD1 on 5 matching bases. CDR3 size: 14 residues. Trimming pared 5 bases from V and 4 bases from J, leaving 12 bases between. CDR1 and CDR2 from the germline V gene are SNHLY and FYNNEI.